Listed here are 29 T cell receptor beta chains from one sample, sequenced in a study of T cells in women clearing cervical HPV infection. Generated by immunoSEQ multiplex PCR, the TCRdb table keeps only in-frame clones and is missing some. The table gives about 46,000 clones; the top ten clones make up about 40% of it. Sequenced sample: blood buffy coat. The receptors were gathered from a woman between 18 and 70 years old with a cervical HPV16 infection that either progressed to CIN3+ or cleared (not recorded which).

The sequenced CDR3 bases are TGTGCCAGTAGTATAGATCTCGGTAGCGGGAGTAATGAG. Its protein product is CASSIDLGSGSNE. The full CDR3 is CASSIDLGSGSNEQFF. The chain joins TRBV19 to TRBJ2-1; TRBD2 matches at 9 bases. The read terminates 3 residues before the CDR3 end, so the remaining end is supplied by the germline J gene. J was trimmed by 7 bases and V by 0 bases; bases with no gene match: 7. This CDR3 is built from 16 residues. Germline lookup yields CDR1 LNHDA and CDR2 SQIVND (reference sequence).

Points on this clone: The sequence runs out 3 residues before the end of the CDR3; the remainder is reconstructed from the germline J gene. This chain joins TRBV18 and TRBJ1-5; no definite D call. Trimming cost V 1 base and J 1 base, with 8 bases left between them. This CDR3 region has 15 residues. Germline values: CDR1 KGHSH, CDR2 LQKENI. CDR3 DNA, as far as it was read: TGTGCCAGCTCACCACGAAGGGTGAGCAATCAGCCC. Its translation: CASSPRRVSNQP. The whole CDR3 region reads CASSPRRVSNQPQHF. Using reference TRBV18 and TRBJ1-5 for the parts outside the CDR3, the full variable domain is NAGVMQNPRHLVRRRGQEARLRCSPMKGHSHVYWYRQLPEEGLKFMVYLQKENIIDESGMPKERFSAEFPKEGPSILRIQQVVRGDSAAYFCASSPRRVSNQPQHFGDGTRLSIL.

The CDR3: CASTDYLPGVDEQYF. The CDR3 DNA, read in part, is TGCGCCAGCACCGACTACCTCCCTGGGGTCGACGAG. J is TRBJ2-7 and V is TRBV5-1, with D perhaps matching TRBD2 (5 bases). The read ends 3 residues early relative to the CDR3; the germline J gene fills the gap. The germline V gene encodes CDR1 SGHRS and CDR2 YFSETQ. This CDR3 has 15 residues. Trimming took 6 bases from V and 5 from J, leaving 21 bases between them.

Regarding this clone: The CDR3 end is not reached by the read, which stops 3 residues before it; the germline J gene fills it in. The rearrangement uses TRBV7-3 and TRBJ1-6; no clear D gene. The CDR3 sequence is 14 residues long. Per germline, CDR1 SGHTA and CDR2 FQGTGA. Between the trimmed V and J ends, which lost 0 bases and 5 bases, there was a span of 5 bases. This CDR3 reads CASSLTSDNSPLHF. CDR3 bases read: TGTGCCAGCAGCTTAACGTCAGATAATTCACCC.

Worth noting for this clone: The read gets to within 3 residues of the CDR3 end, and the germline J gene fills in the rest. The J gene is TRBJ2-1, the V gene TRBV5-6; tentatively, D is TRBD2 (5 bases). Per germline, CDR1 SGHDT and CDR2 YYEEEE. The CDR3 has 13 residues. V lost 4 bases to trimming and J lost 8 bases, with 13 bases between them. The covered CDR3 bases are TGTGCCAGCAGCCTCACTAGTGCGGATGAG. This translates into CASSLTSADE. The CDR3 in full is CASSLTSADEQFF. The full variable domain, in which reference TRBV5-6 and TRBJ2-1 provide the parts outside the CDR3, is DAGVTQSPTHLIKTRGQQVTLRCSPKSGHDTVSWYQQALGQGPQFIFQYYEEEERQRGNFPDRFSGHQFPNYSSELNVNALLLGDSALYLCASSLTSADEQFFGPGTRLTVL.

About this clone itself: Sequencing ends 3 residues short of the CDR3 end; the germline J gene provides the rest. The chain joins TRBV13 to TRBJ1-4; D gene uncertain. The CDR3 spans 14 residues. Per germline, CDR1 PRHDT and CDR2 FYEKMQ (reference sequence). V was shortened by 3 bases and J by 3 bases, with 8 bases between the two germline ends. This chain's CDR3 is CASSFSTANEKLFF. CDR3 DNA, as far as it was read: TGTGCCAGCAGCTTCTCTACCGCTAATGAAAAA.

A word on this clone: The observed sequence ends 3 residues before the CDR3 terminus, with the missing tail filled in from the germline J gene. The rearrangement links TRBV19 to TRBJ1-6, with 9 bases lining up with TRBD1. In germline, CDR1 is LNHDA, CDR2 SQIVND (reference sequence). This CDR3 spans 15 amino acids. V was clipped by 7 bases and J by 4 bases; unmatched bases: 5. The CDR3 sequence is CASTRDRDYNSPLHF. Incomplete CDR3 DNA: TGTGCCAGTACAAGGGACAGGGATTATAATTCACCC.

Of note for this clone: The read falls 3 residues short of the CDR3 end, and the missing part is taken from the germline J gene. This chain links TRBV11-2 with TRBJ2-4; maybe TRBD1 (5 bases). The CDR3 totals 11 residues. Germline V gives CDR1 SGHAT, CDR2 FQNNGV. The CDR3 sequence: CASSYGASQYF. The sequenced part of the CDR3 DNA is TGTGCCAGCAGCTATGGGGCCTCT.

On this clone: Read coverage stops 3 residues before the CDR3 terminus; the germline J gene supplies the remainder. The chain combines TRBV5-1 with TRBJ2-1; D ambiguous. The CDR3 extends over 12 amino acids. V lost 1 base, J lost 4 bases, and 3 bases lay in between. Germline CDR1 and CDR2: SGHRS and YFSETQ. CDR3 DNA (partial): TGCGCCAGCAGCTTGTCATACAATGAG. This codes for CASSLSYNE. The entire CDR3 reads CASSLSYNEQFF.

Worth noting for this clone: From the germline J gene comes the end of the CDR3, since the read stops 3 residues before it. This chain links TRBV6-1 with TRBJ2-7; TRBD1 aligns across 8 bases. This CDR3 has 15 residues. Germline values: CDR1 MNHNS, CDR2 SASEGT. V trimming: 4 bases; J trimming: 4 bases; junction bases outside the gene matches: 9. The sequenced CDR3 bases are TGTGCCAGCAGTGCCCCGGGACAGGCTGAATACGAG. Amino acids: CASSAPGQAEYE. The CDR3 in full is CASSAPGQAEYEQYF.

In the case of this clone: The read terminates 3 residues ahead of where the CDR3 ends, so the germline J gene completes it. This chain connects TRBV20-1 to TRBJ2-7; 9 bases are a match to TRBD1. The J segment lost 4 bases and the V segment lost 5 bases, leaving 9 bases of the junction unmatched. Per germline, CDR1 DFQATT and CDR2 SNEGSKA (reference sequence). This CDR3 comprises 14 residues. The CDR3 reads CSARTGETVYEQYF. The CDR3 bases that were read are TGCAGTGCTCGGACAGGGGAAACAGTGTACGAG.

Concerning this clone itself: The sequenced fragment ends 3 residues before the CDR3 boundary, so the rest is inferred from the germline J gene. The V gene is TRBV20-1, the J gene TRBJ1-2; no reliable D call. V shed 5 bases and J shed 5 bases, with 12 bases lying between them. The CDR3 covers 12 residues. Germline CDR1 DFQATT, CDR2 SNEGSKA (reference sequence). The part of the CDR3 DNA that was read is TGCAGTGCTCTGACACCGAGTTATGGC. Amino acids: CSALTPSYG. The CDR3, in full, reads CSALTPSYGYTF.

Concerning this clone: The read is 3 residues too short to cover the CDR3 end, so that end is filled in from the germline J gene. The chain carries TRBV13 and TRBJ1-4; D might be TRBD1 (6 bases). Trimming took 5 bases from V and 8 from J, leaving 15 bases between them. Germline V CDR1 and CDR2: PRHDT, FYEKMQ (reference sequence). This CDR3 spans 14 amino acids. The CDR3 is CASSPQGLNEKLFF. Incomplete CDR3 DNA: TGTGCCAGCAGCCCCCAGGGGTTGAACGAAAAA.

A note on this clone: The read comes to an end 3 residues before the CDR3 does, leaving the germline J gene to fill in the end. V gene TRBV6-2 or TRBV6-3 combines with J gene TRBJ2-3; possible D gene TRBD1, 6 bases. Germline assignment: CDR1 MNHEY and CDR2 SVGEGT. CDR3 length equals 15 residues. The part of the CDR3 DNA that was read is TGTGCCAGCAGTGCAATACAGGGTGAGCAAGAGACG. Its protein product is CASSAIQGEQET. In full, the CDR3 reads CASSAIQGEQETQYF.

For this clone: An end of the junction does not agree with germline; a read error may underlie this. The CDR3 extends 3 residues past the end of the read, so its final part is completed from the germline J gene. Other DNA sequences from this sample encode an identical CDR3 as well. This chain connects TRBV6-2 or TRBV6-3 to TRBJ1-3, with a tentative D call TRBD1 (6 bases). Germline V lookup: CDR1 MNHEY, CDR2 SVGEGT. The CDR3 extends over 16 amino acids. CDR3 in amino acids: CASSYLDRISGNTIYF. CDR3 DNA (partial): TGTGCCAGCAGTTACCTCGACAGGATCTCTGGAAACACG.

Points on this clone: The read is 3 residues too short to cover the CDR3 end, so that end is filled in from the germline J gene. The genes are TRBV28 and TRBJ1-6, with D maybe TRBD1 (6 bases). CDR1 MDHEN and CDR2 SYDVKM come from the germline V gene. The length of the CDR3 is 14 residues. V dropped 6 bases and J dropped 3 bases, with 9 bases sitting between them. CDR3 bases read: TGTGCCAGCAGACAGGGAAACTATAATTCACCC. Protein: CASRQGNYNSP. The whole CDR3 region reads CASRQGNYNSPLHF.

Notes on this clone: With the read ending 3 residues before the CDR3 end, the germline J gene is used to fill in that end. The V and J genes are TRBV5-1 and TRBJ1-1; 8 nucleotides align to TRBD1. This CDR3 is 16 amino acids long. The J segment lost 4 bases and the V segment lost 4 bases, leaving 12 bases of the junction unmatched. Germline CDR1 SGHRS, CDR2 YFSETQ. The CDR3 spells CASSPQGATGGTEAFF. The covered CDR3 bases are TGCGCCAGCAGCCCTCAGGGGGCGACCGGGGGCACTGAA.

As concerns this clone: The read falls 3 residues short of the CDR3 end, and the missing part is taken from the germline J gene. This rearrangement joins TRBV18 to TRBJ2-6; perhaps TRBD1 as D (5 bases). Germline CDR1 is KGHSH and CDR2 is LQKENI. V lost 2 bases and J lost 3, with 17 bases in between. The CDR3 has 18 amino acids. CDR3 protein: CASSPMYSRAGGANVLTF. CDR3 DNA (partial): TGTGCCAGCTCACCAATGTATTCCAGGGCTGGTGGGGCCAACGTC.

Turning to this clone: The read comes to an end 3 residues before the CDR3 does, leaving the germline J gene to fill in the end. The chain carries TRBV20-1 and TRBJ1-3; D is possibly TRBD1 (6 bases). V lost 6 bases to trimming and J lost 0 bases, with 12 bases between them. The CDR3 covers 14 residues. The germline V gene encodes CDR1 DFQATT and CDR2 SNEGSKA (reference sequence). The CDR3 here is CSAADSYSGNTIYF. The part of the CDR3 DNA that was read is TGCAGTGCCGCGGACAGCTACTCTGGAAACACC.

On this clone itself: The CDR3 goes on 3 residues after the read ends, and that part is filled in from the germline J gene. The V and J genes are TRBV30 and TRBJ1-1; no reliable D call. CDR3 length: 13 residues. V shed 2 bases and J shed 3 bases, with 10 bases lying between them. In germline, CDR1 is GTSNPN, CDR2 SVGIG (reference sequence). The covered CDR3 bases are TGTGCCTGGAGTACCAGTCGGGACACTGAA. Translation: CAWSTSRDTE. The CDR3 reads in full as CAWSTSRDTEAFF.

As for this clone: The CDR3 extends 3 residues past the end of the read, so its final part is completed from the germline J gene. The gene calls are TRBV2 and TRBJ1-1; perhaps TRBD1 as D (5 bases). The CDR3 contains 15 residues. In germline, CDR1 is SNHLY, CDR2 FYNNEI. Trimming removed 6 bases at V and 6 bases at J, with 20 bases between. The covered CDR3 bases are TGTGCCAGCAGCCTAAGCGCCTGGGGAGGGGCTGAA. Its translation is CASSLSAWGGAE. The CDR3, in full, reads CASSLSAWGGAEAFF.

Comments on this clone: The observed sequence ends 3 residues before the CDR3 terminus, with the missing tail filled in from the germline J gene. V usage is TRBV19 and J usage is TRBJ2-6, with TRBD2 matching over 7 bases. This CDR3 spans 18 amino acids. V lost 2 bases and J lost 4; bases outside the gene matches: 11. CDR1 is LNHDA, CDR2 SQIVND, per germline (reference sequence). CDR3 DNA (partial): TGTGCCAGTAGTATATCGTGGGGGGGAGGGAGAGGGGCCAACGTC. Protein product: CASSISWGGGRGANV. The CDR3 reads in full as CASSISWGGGRGANVLTF.

Note on this clone: The DNA ends 3 residues before the CDR3 does, and the rest of the CDR3 is filled in from the germline J gene. J is TRBJ2-2 and V is TRBV5-1, with D possibly being TRBD1 (5 bases). Germline V gene sequence: CDR1 SGHRS, CDR2 YFSETQ. The V end lost 4 bases, the J end lost 1 base, and 8 bases lay between the germline ends. The CDR3 runs to 14 residues. The CDR3 is CASSLTGNTGELFF. The covered CDR3 bases are TGCGCCAGCAGCCTTACAGGGAACACCGGGGAG.

Note on this clone: The CDR3 end falls 3 residues outside the read, so it is completed with the germline J gene. The chain couples TRBV5-1 to TRBJ2-5; possible D gene TRBD1, 5 bases. The germline CDR1 and CDR2 sequences are SGHRS and YFSETQ. This CDR3 is 13 amino acids long. Between the trimmed V and J ends, which lost 4 bases and 3 bases, there was a span of 10 bases. The CDR3 DNA, read in part, is TGCGCCAGCAGCCCCGACAGTAAAGAGACC. It codes for CASSPDSKET. The full-length CDR3 reads as CASSPDSKETQYF.

Comment on this clone: The CDR3 is cut off 3 residues early in the read; its end comes from the germline J gene. The chain joins TRBV6-1 to TRBJ1-2; 7 nucleotides match TRBD1. V dropped 4 bases and J dropped 5; count of bases not matched to a gene: 10. Germline loops: CDR1 MNHNS, CDR2 SASEGT. The CDR3 length is 15 residues. This CDR3 reads CASSASLQGMYGYTF. Partial CDR3 DNA: TGTGCCAGCAGTGCTTCATTACAGGGGATGTATGGC.

About this clone itself: Read sequence stops 3 residues before the CDR3 end, and the germline J gene provides the missing end. The chain recombines TRBV7-8 with TRBJ2-7; 9 bases match TRBD1. CDR3 length: 14 residues. The V and J ends lost 1 base and 6 bases, in that order; junction bases with no gene match: 4. Germline V gene data show CDR1 as SGHVS and CDR2 as FQNEAQ. CDR3 DNA (partial): TGTGCCAGCAGCTTAGGGACAGGGGCAGGCGAG. It yields the protein CASSLGTGAGE. The entire CDR3 sequence reads CASSLGTGAGEQYF.

To note about this clone: Germline and junction disagree at one end, which may indicate a read error. The read ends 3 residues shy of where the CDR3 ends; the end is completed using the germline J gene. V and J are TRBV7-7 and TRBJ2-1; no definite D call. The CDR3 totals 14 residues. Germline assignment: CDR1 SSHAT and CDR2 FNYEAQ (reference sequence). Here the CDR3 reads CASSLERQNNEQFF. The part of the CDR3 DNA that was read is TGTGCTAGCAGCTTAGAAAGACAAAACAATGAG.

About this clone itself: The CDR3 extends 3 residues past the end of the read, so its final part is completed from the germline J gene. V usage is TRBV7-9 and J usage is TRBJ2-7; perhaps TRBD2 as D (5 bases). The CDR3 has 14 residues. CDR1 and CDR2 (germline): SEHNR, FQNEAQ (reference sequence). Trimming cost V 3 bases and J 6 bases, with 15 bases left between them. This CDR3 is CASSFGQIEGEQYF. The CDR3 DNA, read in part, is TGTGCCAGCAGCTTTGGGCAAATCGAGGGCGAG.

Concerning this clone: Read coverage stops 3 residues before the CDR3 terminus; the germline J gene supplies the remainder. The rearrangement links TRBV2 to TRBJ2-3, with a possible D match to TRBD1 (5 bases). Germline loops: CDR1 SNHLY, CDR2 FYNNEI. The CDR3 extends over 12 amino acids. CDR3: CASIQDIRTQYF. CDR3 bases read: TGTGCCAGCATTCAGGACATCAGGACG. Filled out from reference TRBV2 and TRBJ2-3, the complete variable domain reads EPEVTQTPSHQVTQMGQEVILRCVPISNHLYFYWYRQILGQKVEFLVSFYNNEISEKSEIFDDQFSVERPDGSNFTLKIRSTKLEDSAMYFCASIQDIRTQYFGPGTRLTVL.